The 24 T cell receptor beta chains given below trace back to one sample, sequenced in a study of vaccination and CD4 T cells after COVID-19 (dated by TCRdb to 2021 to 2024). Libraries were constructed by PCR. This sample was sequenced with an Illumina iSeq 100. TCR sequencing of DNA from cultured CD4+ T cells used the Oncomine TCR Beta short-read assay at the Johns Hopkins FTIC core. TCRdb handled the public reads itself, with Q25 trimming in fastp and clone calling in MiXCR, and kept productive beta chains. One record per CDR3 amino acid sequence lists the most common genes and DNA. Here the sample has 20,000 or so distinct CDR3 sequences; around 40% occur a single time. The ten top clones hold 20% to 30% of the sample. The treatment or condition label of this sample denotes: roughly ten-day PBMC culture with coronavirus spike peptide pools or control peptides (ViraFEST assay). Which antigens these TCRs recognize remains unknown.

Sequences were derived from CD4+ T cells from blood, cultured in vitro, sampled before SARS-CoV-2 vaccination. The receptors were gathered from a human donor who had recovered from COVID-19.

This clonotype was detected a few times. The chain has TRBV20-1 and TRBJ1-6; TRBD1 might be the D (5 bases). Germline assignment: CDR1 DFQATT and CDR2 SNEGSKA (reference sequence). The CDR3 is made up of 14 amino acids. The V end lost 5 bases, the J end lost 3 bases, and 11 bases lay between the germline ends. CDR3 sequence (DNA): TGCAGTGCTGAACAGGTCGTCTATAATTCACCCCTCCACTTT. Its translation is CSAEQVVYNSPLHF.

The chain uses TRBV2 and TRBJ2-3, with 8 nucleotides matching TRBD2. CDR1 is SNHLY, CDR2 FYNNEI, per germline. The CDR3 spans 15 residues. V lost 4 bases to trimming and J lost 3 bases; unmatched junction nucleotides: 6. CDR3: CASSVSGESTDTQYF. In DNA, the CDR3 is TGTGCCAGCAGTGTTAGCGGGGAGTCGACAGATACGCAGTATTTT.

This chain links TRBV10-3 with TRBJ1-1; D remains ambiguous. The CDR3 extends over 13 amino acids. V was shortened by 4 bases and J by 3 bases, with 9 bases between the two germline ends. CDR1 and CDR2 (germline): ENHRY, SYGVKD. In DNA form, the CDR3 reads TGTGCCATCAGTGGAGGGATTCACACTGAAGCTTTCTTT. It yields the protein CAISGGIHTEAFF.

This clonotype showed up just a few times. The chain links TRBV7-9 to TRBJ1-1; no clear D gene. With 4 bases removed from V and 3 bases from J, the gap between germline ends came to 12 bases. CDR1 SEHNR and CDR2 FQNEAQ come from the germline V gene (reference sequence). The CDR3 spans 14 residues. CDR3 region: CASSSLIGDTEAFF. CDR3 coding DNA: TGTGCCAGCAGCTCTCTAATCGGGGACACTGAAGCTTTCTTT.

J is TRBJ1-1 and V is TRBV5-1; D possibly corresponds to TRBD1 (6 bases). Germline-derived CDR1 and CDR2 are SGHRS and YFSETQ. The CDR3 length is 14 residues. V was trimmed by 7 bases and J by 11 bases, leaving 24 bases between them. The CDR3 DNA follows: TGCGCCAGCCGGCTCGGACAGATAGTCGGAGGGGCTTTCTTT. It specifies CASRLGQIVGGAFF.

V is TRBV4-1 and J is TRBJ1-4; D unclear. The length of the CDR3 is 16 residues. Trimming took 0 bases from V and 8 from J, leaving 16 bases between them. Per germline, CDR1 MGHRA and CDR2 YSYEKL. The CDR3 protein is CASSQERSVGGEKLFF. As DNA, the CDR3 is TGCGCCAGCAGCCAAGAACGGTCTGTGGGAGGGGAAAAACTGTTTTTT.

The chain combines TRBV7-2 with TRBJ1-3; TRBD1 aligns across 7 bases. This CDR3 region has 14 residues. V lost 5 bases and J lost 3; bases outside the gene matches: 4. Germline CDR1 and CDR2: SGHTA and FQGNSA. In DNA, the CDR3 is TGTGCCAGCAGCGACAGGGTTGGTGGAAACACCATATATTTT. Protein sequence: CASSDRVGGNTIYF.

The V and J genes are TRBV5-1 and TRBJ1-1, with D perhaps matching TRBD1 (6 bases). This CDR3 region has 17 residues. Germline V gene sequence: CDR1 SGHRS, CDR2 YFSETQ. V was pared by 4 bases and J by 0 bases, with 19 bases between. CDR3 sequence reads: CASSPLGGRVVNTEAFF. DNA of the CDR3: TGCGCCAGCAGCCCGTTAGGGGGGCGGGTAGTGAACACTGAAGCTTTCTTT.

This clonotype was seen a few times. The rearrangement joins TRBV28 to TRBJ1-6, with 7 nucleotides matching TRBD1. The J segment lost 9 bases and the V segment lost 3 bases, leaving 5 bases of the junction unmatched. CDR1 and CDR2 from the germline V gene are MDHEN and SYDVKM. The CDR3 runs 14 residues. The CDR3 region is CASSFLTGSSPLHF. The CDR3 DNA is TGTGCCAGCAGTTTCTTGACAGGGAGTTCACCCCTCCACTTT.

This chain uses TRBV11-3 with TRBJ2-1; D is perhaps TRBD2 (6 bases). The V gene lost 1 base and the J gene lost 8 bases, with 6 bases spanning the gap. CDR1 is SGHNT and CDR2 is YENEEA in the germline V gene. This CDR3 spans 12 amino acids. CDR3 sequence: CASSLAGDEQFF. In nucleotides, the CDR3 is TGTGCCAGCAGCTTAGCGGGGGATGAGCAGTTCTTC.

There are a few counts of this clonotype. The rearrangement links TRBV7-2 to TRBJ1-3; D remains ambiguous. The CDR3 runs 13 residues. In germline, CDR1 is SGHTA, CDR2 FQGNSA. V dropped 1 base and J dropped 4 bases, with 5 bases sitting between them. The CDR3 bases are TGTGCCAGCAGCTTAGTGGGGGGAAACACCATATATTTT. This encodes CASSLVGGNTIYF.

This chain joins TRBV12-3 or TRBV12-4 and TRBJ2-7; weak D call: TRBD1 (5 bases). V gave up 4 bases and J gave up 3 bases, with 22 bases separating them. This CDR3 spans 17 amino acids. This CDR3 reads CASSSPLSAGNFYEQYF. In nucleotides, the CDR3 is TGTGCCAGCAGTTCACCCCTGTCGGCAGGGAACTTCTACGAGCAGTACTTC.

The chain joins TRBV20-1 to TRBJ1-6, with TRBD1 identical over 10 bases. Germline-derived CDR1 and CDR2 are DFQATT and SNEGSKA (reference sequence). This CDR3 region has 17 residues. The V segment lost 1 base and the J segment 6 bases; nucleotides outside the gene matches: 9. DNA of the CDR3: TGCAGTGCTAGAGGACCCGGGACAGGGGTTTTTAATTCACCCCTCCACTTT. It specifies CSARGPGTGVFNSPLHF.

The rearrangement links TRBV7-9 to TRBJ2-3, with a weak D call TRBD1 (6 bases). V lost 2 bases to trimming and J lost 6 bases, with 12 bases between them. The CDR3 contains 14 residues. Germline V gene sequence: CDR1 SEHNR, CDR2 FQNEAQ (reference sequence). CDR3 coding DNA: TGTGCCAGCAGCTTAACCCAGGGGTTGGATACGCAGTATTTT. It translates to CASSLTQGLDTQYF.

The V call is TRBV30, the J call TRBJ2-7; 8 nucleotides align to TRBD1. V shed 3 bases, J shed 3 bases, and the junction held 4 bases outside the gene matches. This CDR3 has 13 amino acids. Germline CDR1 GTSNPN, CDR2 SVGIG (reference sequence). CDR3 region: CAWRGTGYYEQYF. The CDR3 bases are TGTGCCTGGAGGGGGACAGGATACTACGAGCAGTACTTC. Filled out from reference TRBV30 and TRBJ2-7, the complete variable domain reads SQTIHQWPATLVQPVGSPLSLECTVEGTSNPNLYWYRQAAGRGLQLLFYSVGIGQISSEVPQNLSASRPQDRQFILSSKKLLLSDSGFYLCAWRGTGYYEQYFGPGTRLTVT.

V and J are TRBV19 and TRBJ1-2; 7 bases match TRBD1. The CDR3 consists of 14 residues. The germline gives CDR1 LNHDA, CDR2 SQIVND (reference sequence). The ends lost 5 bases at V and 3 bases at J; junction bases unmatched: 6. The CDR3 sequence is CASSPLGQHYGYTF. As DNA, the CDR3 is TGTGCCAGTAGTCCCTTGGGACAGCACTATGGCTACACCTTC.

This clonotype was counted only a few times. The chain carries TRBV2 and TRBJ1-5, with TRBD1 matching over 8 bases. The CDR3 is made up of 16 amino acids. Looked up from germline, CDR1 is SNHLY and CDR2 is FYNNEI. V lost 6 bases and J lost 1; bases outside the gene matches: 8. For the CDR3, the DNA is TGTGCCAGCAGCGCTCAGGGGGCGAGAAGCAATCAGCCCCAGCATTTT. As protein: CASSAQGARSNQPQHF. The full variable domain, in which reference TRBV2 and TRBJ1-5 provide the parts outside the CDR3, is EPEVTQTPSHQVTQMGQEVILRCVPISNHLYFYWYRQILGQKVEFLVSFYNNEISEKSEIFDDQFSVERPDGSNFTLKIRSTKLEDSAMYFCASSAQGARSNQPQHFGDGTRLSIL.

The V call is TRBV6-1, the J call TRBJ2-2, with D possibly matching TRBD2 (5 bases). There are 16 residues in the CDR3. The germline V gene encodes CDR1 MNHNS and CDR2 SASEGT. V lost 6 bases and J 0 bases, leaving 14 bases between the germline ends. The CDR3 DNA is TGTGCCAGCAGCCGCGGGTGGATGTCGAACACCGGGGAGCTGTTTTTT. Its protein is CASSRGWMSNTGELFF.

This clonotype has just a few counts. This chain uses TRBV2 with TRBJ1-2; 9 bases are shared with TRBD1. J gave up 5 bases and V 2 bases, and 3 bases lay outside the gene matches. CDR3 length equals 14 residues. CDR1 is SNHLY and CDR2 is FYNNEI in the germline V gene. This CDR3 is CASSERTGEYGYTF. CDR3 bases: TGTGCCAGCAGTGAACGGACAGGGGAGTATGGCTACACCTTC.

This clonotype appeared a few times. J is TRBJ2-3 and V is TRBV19, with a possible D match to TRBD1 (6 bases). Trimming stripped 3 bases from V and 1 base from J, with 14 bases between. The CDR3 totals 16 residues. Looked up from germline, CDR1 is LNHDA and CDR2 is SQIVND (reference sequence). CDR3 nucleotide sequence: TGTGCCAGTAGTATGGGGGCAGGGGCGGGCACAGATACGCAGTATTTT. This gives the protein CASSMGAGAGTDTQYF.

This clonotype was found a few times. This chain connects TRBV7-2 to TRBJ2-2, with 8 bases matching TRBD2. In germline, CDR1 is SGHTA, CDR2 FQGNSA. The CDR3 is made up of 16 amino acids. J lost 5 bases, V lost 5 bases, and 10 bases had no gene match. The chain's CDR3 is CASSPPGGAVTGELFF. The DNA of the CDR3 is TGTGCCAGCAGCCCGCCCGGGGGGGCGGTTACCGGGGAGCTGTTTTTT.

CDR3 in DNA: TGTGCCAGCAGCTTAGGGACAAGCTTTTCACCCCTCCACTTT. It encodes CASSLGTSFSPLHF. The chain employs TRBV11-2 and TRBJ1-6; a weak D match, TRBD1 (5 bases). The V and J ends lost 1 base and 9 bases respectively, with 10 bases between them. The germline V gene encodes CDR1 SGHAT and CDR2 FQNNGV. This CDR3 is 14 amino acids long.

The CDR3 coding sequence is TGTGCCAGCAGTCGGGACAGGGGAAACGGCAATCAGCCCCAGCATTTT. Translation: CASSRDRGNGNQPQHF. The V and J genes are TRBV12-3 or TRBV12-4 and TRBJ1-5, with 10 bases matching TRBD1. V lost 5 bases to trimming and J lost 2 bases; unmatched junction nucleotides: 6. This CDR3 has 16 amino acids.

The chain carries TRBV5-5 and TRBJ2-5; 9 nucleotides agree with TRBD1. Losses at the gene ends were 2 bases for V and 5 bases for J; bases not matched to a gene: 4. The CDR3 consists of 14 residues. Germline CDR1 is SGHKS and CDR2 is YYEKEE (reference sequence). The CDR3 here is CASSFFDRGETQYF. CDR3 DNA: TGTGCCAGCAGCTTCTTTGACAGGGGGGAGACCCAGTACTTC. The variable domain in full, with the rest retrieved from reference TRBV5-5 and TRBJ2-5, is DAGVTQSPTHLIKTRGQQVTLRCSPISGHKSVSWYQQVLGQGPQFIFQYYEKEERGRGNFPDRFSARQFPNYSSELNVNALLLGDSALYLCASSFFDRGETQYFGPGTRLLVL.